The clone carrying this T cell receptor (beta chain) was seen just once. Its target is unknown. High-throughput TCR beta sequencing covered peripheral CD8+ and CD4+ T cells. This sample is part of a study of CD8 T cells in Susac syndrome. Whole-study findings and limits: The study acknowledged a relatively small number of individuals in its TCR sequencing and HLA analysis.

Reverse transcription of about 0.5 to 1 ug RNA was carried out with random hexamers. Across 54 Vbeta and 13 Jbeta, TCR beta CDR3 was amplified with immunoSEQ multiplex PCR. TCRdb passed the immunoSEQ multiplex PCR reads through MiXCR, listing each CDR3 protein once. The data show tens of thousands of distinct CDR3 sequences, roughly 90% seen once. V lost 7 bases and J 4 bases, leaving 11 bases between the germline ends. Germline V gene lookup returns CDR1 MNHEY and CDR2 SVGAGI. The CDR3 runs 13 residues. The V gene is TRBV6-5, the J gene TRBJ1-3; weak D call: TRBD1 (6 bases). The sequence was collected from a human donor with multiple sclerosis. The sequencing input was CD8+ T cells from PBMCs. The CDR3 DNA follows: TGTGCCAGCATGGACAGCAAAGGAAACACCATATATTTT. Protein product: CASMDSKGNTIYF.